A selection of T cell receptor beta chains follows, all from one sample in a study of blood T cell repertoires in COVID-19. Repertoires were generated with immunoSEQ multiplex PCR, while TCRdb's copy carries only in-frame clones and drops some. The sample consists of some 170,000 clones, around 73% of them appearing once. Sequences were obtained from PBMCs or T cells enriched from blood (not recorded which). Receptor source: a woman in her forties or fifties who had recovered from COVID-19. Both conserved end residues are trimmed from each CDR3. A D gene is named only where the DNA matches it firmly.

CDR3: ASSFGAASSTDTQY; length: 14; V: TRBV5-8; D: .
CDR3: ASSHGQGNTEAF; length: 12; V: TRBV4-2; D: TRBD1
CDR3: ASSFLETQY; length: 9; V: TRBV5-1; D: .
CDR3: ASSSWTGGSSYNSPLH; length: 16; V: TRBV7-9; D: TRBD1
CDR3: ASSHKRGQSWSTDTQY; length: 16; V: TRBV4-1; D: TRBD1
CDR3: SASLSSGANVLT; length: 12; V: TRBV20-1; D: .
CDR3: ASSLGTSGRYNEQF; length: 14; V: TRBV5-4; D: TRBD2
CDR3: ASSLRASGDNSPLH; length: 14; V: TRBV7-6; D: .
CDR3: ASSWTSGSFRSEQF; length: 14; V: TRBV2; D: TRBD2
CDR3: ASSESTTTDTQY; length: 12; V: TRBV10-1; D: .
CDR3: ASSPHGGQGSYEQY; length: 14; V: TRBV4-2; D: TRBD1
CDR3: ASIFTGGNQPQH; length: 12; V: TRBV28; D: .
CDR3: ASSRQGADEQY; length: 11; V: TRBV5-4; D: TRBD1
CDR3: ASSWDYSYEQY; length: 11; V: TRBV5-4; D: TRBD2
CDR3: ASSEETGGANEKLF; length: 14; V: TRBV6-1; D: TRBD1
CDR3: ASSPQGLRTDTQY; length: 13; V: TRBV9; D: TRBD1
CDR3: ASSQAHLAGGTDTQY; length: 15; V: TRBV4-2; D: TRBD2
CDR3: ASSQVSGNGGDTQY; length: 14; V: TRBV4-1; D: TRBD2
CDR3: ASSLQGDYGYT; length: 11; V: TRBV28; D: TRBD1
CDR3: ASSFLTGASTDTQY; length: 14; V: TRBV11-1; D: TRBD1
CDR3: ASHRASSYNEQF; length: 12; V: TRBV2; D: .
CDR3: ASSLVGSFRETQY; length: 13; V: TRBV5-1; D: .
CDR3: ASSPPGQASVNQPQH; length: 15; V: TRBV28; D: TRBD1
CDR3: ASRVTDWSNEQF; length: 12; V: TRBV28; D: .
CDR3: ASSSPNQPQH; length: 10; V: TRBV7-2; D: .
CDR3: ASDMSGGYT; length: 9; V: TRBV19; D: .
CDR3: ASRIGGYDTQY; length: 11; V: TRBV27; D: .
CDR3: ASNRLGGAGANVLT; length: 14; V: TRBV28; D: TRBD1
CDR3: ASSAKARGEETQY; length: 13; V: TRBV9; D: .
CDR3: ASSIVGGATEAF; length: 12; V: TRBV19; D: .
CDR3: ASSTQGVPNEKLF; length: 13; V: TRBV28; D: TRBD1
CDR3: ASSMTRASFNYGYT; length: 14; V: TRBV19; D: .
CDR3: ASSLFIGSTPDTQY; length: 14; V: TRBV5-5; D: .
CDR3: ASSVAGNSLVYNEQF; length: 15; V: TRBV9; D: .
CDR3: ASSLVDSQETQY; length: 12; V: TRBV7-9; D: .
CDR3: ATSDQGLARPGELF; length: 14; V: TRBV24-1; D: TRBD2
CDR3: ASSIASGAGYGYT; length: 13; V: TRBV19; D: .
CDR3: ASSLQSSTDTQY; length: 12; V: TRBV5-1; D: .
CDR3: ASSLDTANNSPLH; length: 13; V: TRBV7-9; D: .
CDR3: ASRLSVGGREKLF; length: 13; V: TRBV5-1; D: .
CDR3: ASSPNDGGRGNEQF; length: 14; V: TRBV7-3; D: .
CDR3: ASSSAPQGPEAF; length: 12; V: TRBV27; D: .
CDR3: ASSPLPGTMGNSPLH; length: 15; V: TRBV19; D: .
CDR3: ASSPGTSGAEQF; length: 12; V: TRBV14; D: TRBD2
CDR3: ASSSSGPPNEKLF; length: 13; V: TRBV13; D: .
CDR3: ASGRQGGEQY; length: 10; V: TRBV6-5; D: TRBD1
CDR3: ASSQEDRGLYEQY; length: 13; V: TRBV4-1; D: TRBD1
CDR3: ASSLVAAGVLNEQF; length: 14; V: TRBV7-6; D: TRBD2
CDR3: AWSVYRGARGGGKDTEAF; length: 18; V: TRBV30; D: .
CDR3: ASSLVQGTEAF; length: 11; V: TRBV7-8; D: .
CDR3: ASSEDMNSPLH; length: 11; V: TRBV6-4; D: .
CDR3: ASRRAGNTIY; length: 10; V: TRBV6-5; D: .